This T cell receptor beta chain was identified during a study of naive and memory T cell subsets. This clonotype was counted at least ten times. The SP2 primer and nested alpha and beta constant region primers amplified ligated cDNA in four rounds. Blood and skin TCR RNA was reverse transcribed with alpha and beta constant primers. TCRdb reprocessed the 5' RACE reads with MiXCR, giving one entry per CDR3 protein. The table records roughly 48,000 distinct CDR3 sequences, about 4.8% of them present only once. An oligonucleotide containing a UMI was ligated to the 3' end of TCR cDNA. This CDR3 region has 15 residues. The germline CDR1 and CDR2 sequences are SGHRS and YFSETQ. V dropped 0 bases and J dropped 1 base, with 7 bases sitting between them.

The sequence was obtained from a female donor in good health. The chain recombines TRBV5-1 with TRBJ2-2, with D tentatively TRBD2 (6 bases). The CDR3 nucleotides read TGCGCCAGCAGCTTGGTAGCGGTGAACACCGGGGAGCTGTTTTTT. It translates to CASSLVAVNTGELFF.